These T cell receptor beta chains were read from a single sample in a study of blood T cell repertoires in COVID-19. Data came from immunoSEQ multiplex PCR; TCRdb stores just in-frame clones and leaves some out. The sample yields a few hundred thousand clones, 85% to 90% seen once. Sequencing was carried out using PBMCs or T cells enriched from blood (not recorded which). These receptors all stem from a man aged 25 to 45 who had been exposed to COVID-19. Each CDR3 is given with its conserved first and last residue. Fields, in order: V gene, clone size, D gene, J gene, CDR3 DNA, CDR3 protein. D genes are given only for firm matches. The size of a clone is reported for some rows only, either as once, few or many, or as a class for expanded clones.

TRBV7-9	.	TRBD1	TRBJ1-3	TGTGCCAGCAGCTATGTACAGGGGGACACCATATATTTT	CASSYVQGDTIYF
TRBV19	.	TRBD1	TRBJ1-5	TGTGCCAGTAGTCCAGGACAGGGTAATCAGCCCCAGCATTTT	CASSPGQGNQPQHF
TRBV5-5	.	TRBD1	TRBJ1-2	TGTGCCAGCAGCGTAGCCGGGGACAGTTTCTATGGCTACACCTTC	CASSVAGDSFYGYTF
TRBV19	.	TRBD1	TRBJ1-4	TGTGCCAGTAGCCTCCGGGACAGGGGGGGAAAACTGTTTTTT	CASSLRDRGGKLFF
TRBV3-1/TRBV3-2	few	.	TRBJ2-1	TGTGCCAGCAGCCAGTCAGGCGGGAAGGAGCTCTTC	CASSQSGGKELF
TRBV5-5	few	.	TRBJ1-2	TGTGCCAGCAGCTTGGGACACATTAACTATGGCTACACCTTC	CASSLGHINYGYTF
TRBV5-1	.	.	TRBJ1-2	TGCGCCAGCAGCTTGGGGCAGATTTATGGCTACACCTTC	CASSLGQIYGYTF
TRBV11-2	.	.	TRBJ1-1	TGTGCCAGCAGCTCAAAACAGGACACTGAAGCTTTCTTT	CASSSKQDTEAFF
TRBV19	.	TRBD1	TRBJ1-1	TGTGCCAGTAGTATGGGTGCAGGACAGGTCGGTAAGAACACTGAAGCTTTCTTT	CASSMGAGQVGKNTEAFF
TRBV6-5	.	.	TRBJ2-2	TGTGCCAGCACCCCGGACACTTTAAACACCGGGGAGCTGTTTTTT	CASTPDTLNTGELFF
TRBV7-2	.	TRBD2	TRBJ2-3	TGTGCCAGCAGCGTGGGGACTAGCGGGGACACTAGCACAGATACGCAGTATTTT	CASSVGTSGDTSTDTQYF
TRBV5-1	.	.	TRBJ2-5	TGCGCCAGCACCTTGGACAACCAAGAGACCCAGTACTTC	CASTLDNQETQYF
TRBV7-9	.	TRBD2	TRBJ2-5	TGTGCCAGCAGCTTAGGGGGACTAGGGGAGACCCAGTACTTC	CASSLGGLGETQYF
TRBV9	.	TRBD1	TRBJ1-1	TGTGCCAGCGGGACAGGGAACACTGAAGCTTTCTTT	CASGTGNTEAFF
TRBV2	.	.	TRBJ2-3	TGTGCCAGCAGTGTTTCAGCGCCTAGCACAGATACGCAGTATTTT	CASSVSAPSTDTQYF
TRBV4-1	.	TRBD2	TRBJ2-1	TGCGCCAGCAGCCCTAGATGGACTAGCGGGGTTACCTACAATGAGCAGTTCTTC	CASSPRWTSGVTYNEQFF
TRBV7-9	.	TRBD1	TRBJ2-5	TGTGCCAGCAGCACGAAAAAATCGCACCGGGACAGGAAAGAAGAGACCCAGTACTTC	CASSTKKSHRDRKEETQYF
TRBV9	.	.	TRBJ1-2	TGTGCCAGCAGCGTAGCGGGGGAGGCCTATGGCTACACCTTC	CASSVAGEAYGYTF
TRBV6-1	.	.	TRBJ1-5	TGTGCCAGCAGTGAAGCGCCGGGGAATCAGCCCCAGCATTTT	CASSEAPGNQPQHF
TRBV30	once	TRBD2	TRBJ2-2	TGTGCCTGGAGTGTTTTAGCGGGGGGGAACACCGGGGAGCTGTTTTTT	CAWSVLAGGNTGELFF
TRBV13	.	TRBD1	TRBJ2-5	TGTGCCAGCAGCCCCCAGGGGCGGACAGGGCAAGAGACCCAGTACTTC	CASSPQGRTGQETQYF
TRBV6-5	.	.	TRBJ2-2	TGTGCCAGCACGCCCTTTGTAGGGGACACCGGGGAGCTGTTTTTT	CASTPFVGDTGELFF
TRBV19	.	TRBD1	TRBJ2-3	TGTGCCAGTAGTACCTCGGGGACAGGCGCTAGCACAGATACGCAGTATTTT	CASSTSGTGASTDTQYF
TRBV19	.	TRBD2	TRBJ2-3	TGTGCCAGTAGTATGCAGCGGGGCCCCGATACGCAGTATTTT	CASSMQRGPDTQYF
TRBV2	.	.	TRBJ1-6	TGTGCCAGCAGTGAACAGGCCAGGGGTAATTCACCCCTCCACTTT	CASSEQARGNSPLHF
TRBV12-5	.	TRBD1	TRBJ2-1	TGTGCTAGTGGTTCCCCGACAGGGTACAATGAGCAGTTCTTC	CASGSPTGYNEQFF
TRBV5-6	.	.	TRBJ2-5	TGTGCCAGCAGCTTGGATAACCAAGAGACCCAGTACTTC	CASSLDNQETQYF
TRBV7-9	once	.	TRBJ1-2	TGTGCCAGCAGCTCGGTAACAGATATAAACTATGGCTACACCTTC	CASSSVTDINYGYTF
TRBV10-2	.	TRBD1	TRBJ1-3	TGCGCCAGTAGGGACAGCGACTTTAGAAACACCATATATTTT	CASRDSDFRNTIYF
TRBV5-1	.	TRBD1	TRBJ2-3	TGCGCCAGCACCGGGACAGCCTACACAGATACGCAGTATTTT	CASTGTAYTDTQYF
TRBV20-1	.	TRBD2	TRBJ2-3	TGCAGTGCTAGTACTAGCGGATTCACAGATACGCAGTATTTT	CSASTSGFTDTQYF
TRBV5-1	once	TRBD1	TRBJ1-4	TGCGCCAGCAGCTCGAGGACAGGGGGAGGTGAAAAACTGTTTTTT	CASSSRTGGGEKLFF
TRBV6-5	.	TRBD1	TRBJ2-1	TGTGCCAGCAACAGGGGGCGCTGGGCTGACAATGAGCAGTTCTTC	CASNRGRWADNEQFF
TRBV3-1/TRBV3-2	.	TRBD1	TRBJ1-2	TGTGCCAGCAGCCTACAGGGGGTTCTTGGTGGCTACACCTTC	CASSLQGVLGGYTF
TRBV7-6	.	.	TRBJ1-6	TGTGCCAGCAGCCCCCTGACAGGAAGTAATTCACCCCTCCACTTT	CASSPLTGSNSPLHF
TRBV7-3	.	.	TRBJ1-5	TGTGCCAGCAGCTTAAGCGGCAATCAGCCCCAGCATTTT	CASSLSGNQPQHF
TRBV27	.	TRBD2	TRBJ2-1	TGTGCCAGCAGTTCCCCCCTAGCGGGGGGGACTGAGCAGTTCTTC	CASSSPLAGGTEQFF
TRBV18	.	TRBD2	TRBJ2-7	TGTGCCAGCTCATCCGGGACTAGCGGGGGGATTTACGAGCAGTACTTC	CASSSGTSGGIYEQYF
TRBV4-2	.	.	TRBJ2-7	TGTGCCAGCAGCCGAGGCTACGAGCAGTACTTC	CASSRGYEQYF
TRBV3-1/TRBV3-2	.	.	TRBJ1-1	TGTGCCAGCAACCGGGGACTGGAGGACACTGAAGCTTTCTTT	CASNRGLEDTEAFF
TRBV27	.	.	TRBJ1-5	TGTGCCAAAAGGGAATATCTAGGGGGCAATCAGCCCCAGCATTTT	CAKREYLGGNQPQHF
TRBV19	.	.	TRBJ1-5	TGTGCCAGTAGTATGTTGGAGTTTCAGCCCCAGCATTTT	CASSMLEFQPQHF
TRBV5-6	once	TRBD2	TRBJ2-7	TGTGCCAGCAGTCTCTCGGGACTACCTTCCCCCGGGGAGTACTTC	CASSLSGLPSPGEYF
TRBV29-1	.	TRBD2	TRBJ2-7	TGCAGCGTTGTTTCGGGAGGCTACGAGCAGTACTTC	CSVVSGGYEQYF
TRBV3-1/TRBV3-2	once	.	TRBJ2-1	TGTGCCAGCAGCCTCCCTCCCGGGGGAGGCTCCTACAATGAGCAGTTCTTC	CASSLPPGGGSYNEQFF
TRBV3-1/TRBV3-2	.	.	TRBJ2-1	TGTGCCAGCAGCTCTGGACGTGGCCTGCGGGTACAGTTCTTC	CASSSGRGLRVQFF